The source of this T cell receptor (beta chain) is a study of blood T cells in healthy people across ages. Study results and caveats: Naive T cell percentage showed a strong correlation with TCR beta diversity. PBMCs left unsorted prevented a conclusive naive versus antigen-experienced comparison.

Each individual donor underwent a draw of approximately 10 milliliters of peripheral blood. As concerns this clonotype: Antigen: not known.

A sample-barcoded 5' primer and a J-beta primer mix were used in a second PCR of roughly 7 to 12 cycles. Each sample yielded at least 2.5 million CDR3-containing paired-end reads. MiXCR, applied by TCRdb to the 5' RACE reads, yields one record per CDR3 protein. Altogether some 900,000 distinct CDR3 sequences are present, around 48% being singletons, with the ten largest covering about an eighth. The CDR3 runs 13 residues. Germline assignment: CDR1 SGDLS and CDR2 YYNGEE. V was trimmed by 4 bases and J by 3 bases, leaving 10 bases between them. This receptor was identified in a man aged 30-40 years in good health. The sequencing sample was made of blood. The chain recombines TRBV9 with TRBJ1-2; maybe TRBD1 (5 bases). In DNA form, the CDR3 reads TGTGCCAGCAGCACACAGGTGGACTATGGCTACACCTTC. Translated: CASSTQVDYGYTF.